Below are 32 T cell receptor beta chains sequenced from a single sample in a study of blood T cell repertoires in COVID-19. Clones were sequenced by immunoSEQ multiplex PCR, and TCRdb holds only the in-frame ones, with some missing. Of about 81,000 clones in the sample, roughly 88% are singletons; the top ten hold 4.8%. Source material: peripheral blood. These receptors were taken from a woman older than 75 with acute or convalescent COVID-19.

The J gene is TRBJ1-5, the V gene TRBV19; no definite D call. The ends were cut back, 5 bases at V and 4 bases at J, with 9 bases in the middle. Germline values: CDR1 LNHDA, CDR2 SQIVND (reference sequence). CDR3 length equals 13 residues. CDR3 coding DNA: TGTGCCAGTAGTGTCCAACATAATCAGCCCCAGCATTTT. Amino acid sequence: CASSVQHNQPQHF. The variable domain in full, completed from reference TRBV19 and TRBJ1-5, reads DGGITQSPKYLFRKEGQNVTLSCEQNLNHDAMYWYRQDPGQGLRLIYYSQIVNDFQKGDIAEGYSVSREKKESFPLTVTSAQKNPTAFYLCASSVQHNQPQHFGDGTRLSIL.

The chain has TRBV27 and TRBJ1-1; no firm D call. Germline loops: CDR1 MNHEY, CDR2 SMNVEV (reference sequence). V dropped 2 bases and J dropped 7 bases, with 11 bases sitting between them. The CDR3 spans 13 residues. Here the CDR3 reads CASSLRRSLEAFF. CDR3 bases: TGTGCCAGCAGTTTACGTCGGAGCCTTGAAGCTTTCTTT.

This clone was observed a handful of times. The sample carries other DNA sequences with the same CDR3. V gene TRBV9 combines with J gene TRBJ2-1; tentatively, D is TRBD2 (7 bases). Germline V gives CDR1 SGDLS, CDR2 YYNGEE. V lost 0 bases and J 1 base, leaving 8 bases between the germline ends. The CDR3 spans 15 residues. The DNA of the CDR3 is TGTGCCAGCAGCGTAGAGGGGGGGTCCTACAATGAGCAGTTCTTC. Residues: CASSVEGGSYNEQFF.

The V gene is TRBV7-2, the J gene TRBJ1-2, with 7 nucleotides matching TRBD1. V lost 7 bases to trimming and J lost 7 bases; unmatched junction nucleotides: 9. CDR3 length: 13 residues. Germline lookup yields CDR1 SGHTA and CDR2 FQGNSA. The CDR3 bases are TGTGCCAGCACCTCCCGACAGGGTGCTGGCTACACCTTC. Protein product: CASTSRQGAGYTF.

The chain uses TRBV18 and TRBJ1-6, with 7 positions matching TRBD1. V gave up 0 bases and J gave up 7 bases; unmatched junction bases: 6. Germline lookup yields CDR1 KGHSH and CDR2 LQKENI. The CDR3 length is 16 residues. The CDR3 loop reads CASSPPGTGENSPLHF. In nucleotides, the CDR3 is TGTGCCAGCTCACCACCGGGAACAGGGGAGAATTCACCCCTCCACTTT. The full variable domain, with the rest looked up from reference TRBV18 and TRBJ1-6, is NAGVMQNPRHLVRRRGQEARLRCSPMKGHSHVYWYRQLPEEGLKFMVYLQKENIIDESGMPKERFSAEFPKEGPSILRIQQVVRGDSAAYFCASSPPGTGENSPLHFGNGTRLTVT.

This chain connects TRBV3-1 (or the pseudogene TRBV3-2) to TRBJ1-2; 9 bases fit TRBD1. This CDR3 is built from 15 residues. Germline V gene data show CDR1 as LGHDT and CDR2 as YNNKEL (reference sequence). The V gene end was trimmed by 3 bases and the J gene end by 4 bases; junction bases not matched to a gene: 6. The CDR3 loop is CASSQLGQGAYGYTF. The CDR3 coding sequence is TGTGCCAGCAGCCAGCTGGGACAGGGAGCCTATGGCTACACCTTC.

The chain couples TRBV19 to TRBJ1-2, with D hard to call. Trimming pared 3 bases from V and 4 bases from J, leaving 12 bases between. Germline-derived CDR1 and CDR2 are LNHDA and SQIVND (reference sequence). The CDR3 length is 14 residues. CDR3 sequence: CASSIHPTVYGYTF. For the CDR3, the DNA is TGTGCCAGTAGTATCCACCCTACGGTCTATGGCTACACCTTC.

The rearrangement joins TRBV5-6 to TRBJ2-1, with TRBD2 as a possible D gene (5 bases). CDR3 length: 15 amino acids. V lost 2 bases and J lost 7, with 16 bases in between. Germline V lookup: CDR1 SGHDT, CDR2 YYEEEE. The CDR3: CASSFYGVGQNEQFF. In nucleotides, the CDR3 is TGTGCCAGCAGCTTTTACGGGGTGGGCCAGAATGAGCAGTTCTTC.

The V and J genes are TRBV5-1 and TRBJ1-1; tentatively, D is TRBD1 (5 bases). The V end was cut by 5 bases, the J end by 8 bases, with 16 bases between. The CDR3 totals 13 residues. The germline CDR1 and CDR2 sequences are SGHRS and YFSETQ. The CDR3 region has the DNA TGCGCCAGCAGACGGGACTGGGTCACGGAAGCTTTCTTT. Translating it yields CASRRDWVTEAFF.

V and J are TRBV2 and TRBJ2-5, with D hard to call. The germline gives CDR1 SNHLY, CDR2 FYNNEI. The CDR3 has 13 amino acids. V was shortened by 5 bases and J by 4 bases, with 11 bases between the two germline ends. The CDR3 region is CASSIRQVETQYF. The CDR3 DNA sequence: TGTGCCAGCAGTATCCGACAAGTAGAGACCCAGTACTTC.

V is TRBV7-8 and J is TRBJ1-5; TRBD1 aligns across 8 bases. The ends lost 1 base at V and 1 base at J; junction bases unmatched: 3. Germline CDR1 and CDR2: SGHVS and FQNEAQ. The CDR3 runs to 16 residues. This chain's CDR3 is CASSLEYRGSNQPQHF. The CDR3 nucleotides are TGTGCCAGCAGCTTAGAGTACAGGGGGAGCAATCAGCCCCAGCATTTT.

The chain links TRBV5-1 to TRBJ1-5; D is undetermined. The CDR3 totals 14 residues. CDR1 SGHRS and CDR2 YFSETQ come from the germline V gene. The ends were cut back, 0 bases at V and 1 base at J, with 5 bases in the middle. The CDR3 here is CASSLGGSNQPQHF. CDR3 nucleotides: TGCGCCAGCAGCTTGGGAGGGAGCAATCAGCCCCAGCATTTT.

The V call is TRBV5-1, the J call TRBJ1-5; D is undetermined. Per germline, CDR1 SGHRS and CDR2 YFSETQ. This CDR3 has 15 residues. V lost 4 bases to trimming and J lost 5 bases, with 16 bases between them. The CDR3 DNA reads as TGCGCCAGCAGCCCCGAGGGAGGGTCCCATCAGCCCCAGCATTTT. The encoded protein is CASSPEGGSHQPQHF. Full variable domain (outside the CDR3, taken from reference TRBV5-1 and TRBJ1-5): KAGVTQTPRYLIKTRGQQVTLSCSPISGHRSVSWYQQTPGQGLQFLFEYFSETQRNKGNFPGRFSGRQFSNSRSEMNVSTLELGDSALYLCASSPEGGSHQPQHFGDGTRLSIL.

This rearrangement joins TRBV15 to TRBJ2-1; 8 positions match TRBD2. Germline-derived CDR1 and CDR2 are LNHNV and YYDKDF (reference sequence). The length of the CDR3 is 14 residues. Trimming cost V 2 bases and J 8 bases; bases outside gene matches: 5. CDR3 sequence reads: CATSRRTSSDEQFF. DNA of the CDR3: TGTGCCACCAGCAGAAGGACTAGCAGCGATGAGCAGTTCTTC.

The V gene is TRBV18, the J gene TRBJ1-5, with 9 bases lining up with TRBD1. The CDR3 is made up of 15 amino acids. Germline V lookup: CDR1 KGHSH, CDR2 LQKENI. V shed 4 bases, J shed 5 bases, and the junction held 6 bases outside the gene matches. CDR3 coding DNA: TGTGCCAGCTCACTGGACAGGGGAGGTGATCAGCCCCAGCATTTT. Residues: CASSLDRGGDQPQHF.

This chain uses TRBV27 with TRBJ1-1, with TRBD1 matching 11 bases. The V and J ends lost 8 bases and 6 bases, in that order; junction bases with no gene match: 14. CDR1 MNHEY and CDR2 SMNVEV come from the germline V gene (reference sequence). The CDR3 contains 16 residues. The DNA for the CDR3 is TGTGCCAGCCTTGGCCTCGGGACAGGGGGACGGTCTGAAGCTTTCTTT. Its protein product is CASLGLGTGGRSEAFF.

This chain connects TRBV18 to TRBJ2-7, with 8 bases lining up with TRBD1. CDR3 length equals 16 residues. Germline CDR1 KGHSH, CDR2 LQKENI. V lost 5 bases to trimming and J lost 2 bases; unmatched junction nucleotides: 11. The CDR3 DNA follows: TGTGCCAGCTCATCCCAAGCCGGGACAGGAACCTACGAGCAGTACTTC. Translated, it gives CASSSQAGTGTYEQYF. Combining the CDR3 with reference TRBV18 and TRBJ2-7 gives the whole variable domain NAGVMQNPRHLVRRRGQEARLRCSPMKGHSHVYWYRQLPEEGLKFMVYLQKENIIDESGMPKERFSAEFPKEGPSILRIQQVVRGDSAAYFCASSSQAGTGTYEQYFGPGTRLTVT.

J is TRBJ2-1 and V is TRBV5-5, with D perhaps TRBD2 (6 bases). Trimming removed 0 bases from V and 5 bases from J, with 21 bases in between. In germline, CDR1 is SGHKS, CDR2 YYEKEE (reference sequence). The CDR3 sequence is 18 residues long. The CDR3 protein is CASSLVPGLPRENNEQFF. The CDR3 DNA reads TGTGCCAGCAGCTTGGTCCCGGGACTCCCCCGGGAGAACAATGAGCAGTTCTTC.

The chain is built from TRBV11-2 and TRBJ2-2; D ambiguous. CDR3 size: 13 residues. CDR1 SGHAT and CDR2 FQNNGV come from the germline V gene. Deletions cut 5 bases from V and 6 bases from J, with 10 bases between. This chain's CDR3 is CASSKPRSGELFF. The CDR3 nucleotides are TGTGCCAGCAGCAAACCTCGGTCCGGGGAGCTGTTTTTT. The full variable domain, with the rest looked up from reference TRBV11-2 and TRBJ2-2, is EAGVAQSPRYKIIEKRQSVAFWCNPISGHATLYWYQQILGQGPKLLIQFQNNGVVDDSQLPKDRFSAERLKGVDSTLKIQPAKLEDSAVYLCASSKPRSGELFFGEGSRLTVL.

The rearrangement links TRBV19 to TRBJ2-7, with 11 bases fitting TRBD2. V trimming: 5 bases; J trimming: 7 bases; junction bases outside the gene matches: 10. This CDR3 spans 15 amino acids. The germline gives CDR1 LNHDA, CDR2 SQIVND (reference sequence). CDR3 nucleotides: TGTGCCAGTAGTCTGGGACTAGCGGTGGGATCGGAGCAGTACTTC. Translating gives CASSLGLAVGSEQYF.

The CDR3 region is CSVEVGTKVGTYEQYF. CDR3 in DNA: TGCAGCGTTGAGGTGGGGACAAAGGTAGGGACCTACGAGCAGTACTTC. The chain employs TRBV29-1 and TRBJ2-7, with D possibly matching TRBD1 (6 bases). The germline V gene encodes CDR1 SQVTM and CDR2 ANQGSEA. This CDR3 region has 16 residues. V lost 3 bases and J 2 bases, leaving 20 bases between the germline ends.

This clone has just a few counts. The chain combines TRBV6-1 with TRBJ2-1, with 7 bases fitting TRBD2. The CDR3 spans 17 residues. Germline V gene lookup returns CDR1 MNHNS and CDR2 SASEGT. J lost 15 bases, V lost 2 bases, and 22 bases had no gene match. The CDR3 DNA follows: TGTGCCAGCAGTGAACCCAGGTCAACGGGACTACCTTTTCCGCGGTTCTTC. Protein: CASSEPRSTGLPFPRFF.

This sequence joins TRBV3-1 (or the pseudogene TRBV3-2) and TRBJ2-2, with 8 bases identical to TRBD2. CDR1 is LGHDT, CDR2 YNNKEL, per germline (reference sequence). J gave up 6 bases and V 5 bases, and 8 bases lay outside the gene matches. The CDR3 length is 15 residues. CDR3 sequence: CASSDRGGNPGELFF. CDR3 DNA sequence: TGTGCCAGCAGCGACCGCGGGGGGAATCCCGGGGAGCTGTTTTTT.

The CDR3: CSFSSGSGGTDTQYF. The CDR3 nucleotides read TGCAGCTTTTCTAGCGGGAGCGGAGGCACAGATACGCAGTATTTT. The chain employs TRBV29-1 and TRBJ2-3, with 10 positions matching TRBD2. Germline loops: CDR1 SQVTM, CDR2 ANQGSEA. The CDR3 is 15 residues long. V was pared by 8 bases and J by 1 base, with 9 bases of the junction left unmatched.

The V and J genes are TRBV6-5 and TRBJ2-1; weak D call: TRBD2 (5 bases). The CDR3 contains 13 residues. Germline lookup yields CDR1 MNHEY and CDR2 SVGAGI. Trimming cost V 7 bases and J 8 bases, with 15 bases left between them. In DNA form, the CDR3 reads TGTGCCAGCACGGGATACCACCTCGATGAGCAGTTCTTC. As protein: CASTGYHLDEQFF.

The chain joins TRBV9 to TRBJ2-2; 11 bases are a match to TRBD2. V lost 4 bases to trimming and J lost 7 bases; unmatched junction nucleotides: 12. The length of the CDR3 is 17 residues. The germline V gene has CDR1 SGDLS and CDR2 YYNGEE. The CDR3 here is CASSSEGSGGAVGELFF. DNA for the CDR3: TGTGCCAGCAGCTCCGAAGGTAGCGGGGGGGCGGTCGGGGAGCTGTTTTTT. Together with reference TRBV9 and TRBJ2-2, the CDR3 gives the full variable domain: DSGVTQTPKHLITATGQRVTLRCSPRSGDLSVYWYQQSLDQGLQFLIQYYNGEERAKGNILERFSAQQFPDLHSELNLSSLELGDSALYFCASSSEGSGGAVGELFFGEGSRLTVL.

The chain is built from TRBV5-1 and TRBJ1-1; no clear D gene. The CDR3 extends over 13 amino acids. The ends were cut back, 0 bases at V and 6 bases at J, with 9 bases in the middle. CDR1 SGHRS and CDR2 YFSETQ come from the germline V gene. The DNA of the CDR3 is TGCGCCAGCAGCTTGGAGGAGAGGGCTGAAGCTTTCTTT. Translated: CASSLEERAEAFF.

This sequence joins TRBV6-5 and TRBJ2-7; possibly TRBD2 for D (6 bases). The CDR3 loop spans 14 amino acids. Between the trimmed V and J ends, which lost 0 bases and 6 bases, there was a span of 12 bases. Germline-derived CDR1 and CDR2 are MNHEY and SVGAGI. The CDR3 protein is CASSYSAGPGEQYF. In DNA, the CDR3 is TGTGCCAGCAGTTACTCGGCGGGGCCTGGCGAGCAGTACTTC.

The rearrangement links TRBV5-1 to TRBJ1-2; a weak D match, TRBD1 (6 bases). CDR1 is SGHRS, CDR2 YFSETQ, per germline. The CDR3 length is 13 residues. The V gene lost 3 bases and the J gene lost 4 bases, with 10 bases spanning the gap. The chain's CDR3 is CASSWGHSYGYTF. The CDR3 coding sequence is TGCGCCAGCAGCTGGGGACACAGCTATGGCTACACCTTC.

V gene TRBV4-2 combines with J gene TRBJ1-2; D is unresolved. This CDR3 is 15 amino acids long. Trimming stripped 0 bases from V and 0 bases from J, with 8 bases between. Germline CDR1 reads LGHNA; CDR2 reads YNFKEQ. The CDR3, as DNA: TGTGCCAGCAGCCAAGAAGACACCACTAACTATGGCTACACCTTC. This gives the protein CASSQEDTTNYGYTF.

The CDR3 spells CASSLGLGYGYTF. CDR3 nucleotides: TGCGCCAGCAGCTTGGGACTGGGCTATGGCTACACCTTC. The chain uses TRBV5-1 and TRBJ1-2; D is ambiguous. This CDR3 spans 13 amino acids. With 0 bases removed from V and 4 bases from J, the gap between germline ends came to 7 bases. Germline loops: CDR1 SGHRS, CDR2 YFSETQ.

The chain recombines TRBV7-3 with TRBJ2-1; 7 positions match TRBD1. Germline CDR1 and CDR2: SGHTA and FQGTGA. Trimming at V came to 0 bases and at J to 13 bases, leaving 6 bases not matched to a gene. The CDR3 spans 13 residues. CDR3 sequence: CASSLTAAGGQFF. CDR3 nucleotide sequence: TGTGCCAGCAGCTTAACTGCCGCAGGGGGACAGTTCTTC. The full variable domain, rest sourced from reference TRBV7-3 and TRBJ2-1, is GAGVSQTPSNKVTEKGKYVELRCDPISGHTALYWYRQSLGQGPEFLIYFQGTGAADDSGLPNDRFFAVRPEGSVSTLKIQRTERGDSAVYLCASSLTAAGGQFFGPGTRLTVL.